This T cell receptor beta chain was captured in a study of blood T cell repertoires in COVID-19. Background on the study: Donors in the United States, Italy and Spain gave samples during acute or convalescent COVID-19.

Per the original data handling: Using reference gene primer amplification, nucleated cell counts were estimated. Method: immunoSEQ multiplex PCR; TCRdb's copy keeps in-frame clones and lacks some. V, J and clone size are taken as reported in that table, and D and trimming were inferred from the DNA itself. The table shows about 160,000 clones, with about 92% occurring only once. This CDR3 has 14 amino acids. Germline lookup yields CDR1 SGDLS and CDR2 YYNGEE. Trimming cost V 0 bases and J 2 bases, with 9 bases left between them. The sample comprised peripheral blood. The chain uses TRBV9 and TRBJ2-7; D not resolved. The origin of this receptor is a man between 25 and 39 years old with COVID-19, enrolled during active disease. CDR3 region: CASSVGLSAYEQYF. The CDR3 DNA sequence: TGTGCCAGCAGCGTAGGACTCTCTGCCTACGAGCAGTACTTC.